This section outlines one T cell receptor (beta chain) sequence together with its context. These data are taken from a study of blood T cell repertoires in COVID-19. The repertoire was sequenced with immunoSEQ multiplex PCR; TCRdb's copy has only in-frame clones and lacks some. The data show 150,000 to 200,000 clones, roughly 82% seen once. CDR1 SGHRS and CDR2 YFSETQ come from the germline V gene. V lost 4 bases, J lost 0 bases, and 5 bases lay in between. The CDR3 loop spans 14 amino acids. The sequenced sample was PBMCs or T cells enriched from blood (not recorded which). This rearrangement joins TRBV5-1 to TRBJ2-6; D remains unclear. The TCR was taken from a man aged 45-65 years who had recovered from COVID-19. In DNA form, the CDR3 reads TGCGCCAGCAGCCAATCCTCTGGGGCCAACGTCCTGACTTTC. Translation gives CASSQSSGANVLTF.